Here is one TCR beta chain with its context. The antigen remains unidentified. These data come from a study of blood T cells in healthy people across ages. A second PCR, run for roughly 7 to 12 cycles, used a sample-barcoded 5' primer plus a J-beta primer mix. TCRdb processed the 5' RACE reads anew with MiXCR; each CDR3 protein has one entry. This table holds about 1.7 million distinct CDR3 sequences, 28% found once. The germline V gene has CDR1 LGHNT and CDR2 FRNRAP. CDR3 size: 16 residues. V lost 1 base and J lost 4; bases outside the gene matches: 8. Study-wide results and limits: Donor CMV status was unknown, possibly confounding expanded clonotype changes.

The chain links TRBV12-5 to TRBJ1-2; 8 bases agree with TRBD1. The receptor was isolated from a woman aged 25 to 45 in good health. The specimen sequenced was blood. The CDR3 DNA reads TGTGCTAGTGGTTTGGGCGGGGCAGGGGGCAGCTATGGCTACACCTTC. Residues: CASGLGGAGGSYGYTF.